This T cell receptor (beta chain) stems from a study of shared clonotypes between healthy human individuals (dated by TCRdb to the early 2020s). In terms of the full investigation: The cohort comprised a couple of women and a few men aged 18 to 49 years. For each donor, three plates each were used for CD4 naive and CD4 memory, two plates were used for CD8 naive, and one plate was used for CD8 memory. Blood TCR repertoires of roughly five healthy adults were deeply sequenced to estimate repertoire size and the extent of clonotype sharing between individuals. Different laboratories and diverse techniques were used to prepare libraries and sequence TCR repertoires, to increase sequencing depth and limit assay-specific biases. Between about 0.8 and 9 billion PBMCs per donor were obtained by leukapheresis.

Its CDR3 holds 16 amino acids, cysteine through phenylalanine. Only the CDR3 DNA stays, 48 bases, in frame from base 1. V loses 4 bases of germline sequence and J loses 2 bases, and the interval between the two ends is 15 bases. As encoded in the germline V gene (reference sequence), CDR1 is LNHDA while CDR2 is SQIVND. Points on this clone: Which antigen it targets is not known. One base away there is no much larger clone; base qualities are not given.

Using the deep immunoSEQ assay, multiplex PCR amplified TCR CDR3 regions from genomic DNA. Extracted genomic DNA from each cell subset was distributed evenly across all wells of several immunoSEQ 96-well plates, and each plate was treated as a replicate. For sorted subsets, around 200 ng genomic DNA, equal to some 30,000 T cell genomes, was loaded into each replicate PCR. Purified libraries were measured with a Qubit 3.0 fluorometer, size-checked on a Bioanalyzer 2100, and measured again with the KAPA Library Quantification kit. A separate single-read 150-cycle Illumina NextSeq 550 flow cell was used to sequence each immunoSEQ 96-well plate. The original methods were these. Because the immunoSEQ output held only junctional sequences and lacked quality scores, the filtering could not match the filtering applied to full-length reads. Sequences were annotated with PyIR, a Python wrapper for IgBLAST v1.9, and V/J genes and CDR3 were assigned using IMGT germline references. Reads with weak V/J assignments (E-value above 1e-6), missing CDR3, stop codons, out-of-frame junctions, or ambiguous translated residues were removed. V3J clonotypes were defined as sequences sharing an identical inferred V gene, J gene, and CDR3 amino acid sequence. The percentage overlap between two repertoires was calculated by dividing the number of shared unique clonotypes by the size of the smaller repertoire. RTK rarefaction, the Chao1 estimator, and Recon v2.1 estimates of unobserved clonotypes were used to assess repertoire richness. Generation probabilities for all TCRbeta clonotypes obtained by the gDNA method from a handful of donors were computed using OLGA. The table comes from immuneACCESS by way of TCRdb, which keeps in-frame sequences with V and J called. Part of the clones is missing from these tables; in studies checked, under half for an unresolved V gene and the rest for unknown reasons. The DNA was the basis for D and trimming; V, J and clone size are from that table. The sample table contains around 2.1 million clones; only one count was recorded for 85% to 95% of them. The top ten hold roughly 1.7% of the sample.

CD8 naive samples were CD45RO-negative cells positively selected for CCR7, giving a CD45RA+CCR7+ population that excluded TemRA cells. Healthy HIV-negative adults with no recently reported acute infections or vaccinations were included as donors. Every donor was a Caucasian adult living in Nashville, Tennessee, USA. Blood was obtained by leukapheresis, after which PBMCs were separated by Ficoll-Histopaque density gradient centrifugation and cryopreserved in liquid nitrogen vapor phase. Analytical flow cytometry was used to check the purity and quantity of each magnetically sorted T cell population. Each sorted fraction had its genomic DNA isolated and then quantified by UV absorbance on a Nanodrop 2000c. What the study reported, not specific to this receptor: Around 5% of naive CD4, around 3.5% of naive CD8, roughly 2.4% of memory CD4, and 0.4% of memory CD8 clonotypes were shared across a few donors. Compared with non-shared clonotypes, clonotypes shared by all four sorted-subset donors had higher generation probabilities. Naive subsets generally had larger estimated clonotype richness than memory subsets did. Pairwise subsampling led to the expectation that sequencing depth would affect the degree of clonotype sharing among donors. Incomplete sequencing was indicated by rarefaction of sorted-subset datasets, despite the large sequencing depth. The genetic and exposure-history diversity represented was limited by the small number of donors. Sampling was restricted to blood, and TCR repertoires in tissues likely differ from the TCR repertoires found in blood.

Sequenced input: naive CD8+ T cells from PBMCs. This specimen's cell subset or site label, interpreted: CD45RA+CCR7+. Rearrangement joined TRBV19 to TRBJ1-5, and TRBD1 may be the D gene, going by 6 matching bases. This clonotype originated in a man in his late teens or twenties in good health. Some clones in this sample may be carry-over from other donors' samples. The DNA sequence is TGTGCCAGTAGTACCTACAGGGTAGGAGGCAATCAGCCCCAGCATTTT. Translation gives CASSTYRVGGNQPQHF.